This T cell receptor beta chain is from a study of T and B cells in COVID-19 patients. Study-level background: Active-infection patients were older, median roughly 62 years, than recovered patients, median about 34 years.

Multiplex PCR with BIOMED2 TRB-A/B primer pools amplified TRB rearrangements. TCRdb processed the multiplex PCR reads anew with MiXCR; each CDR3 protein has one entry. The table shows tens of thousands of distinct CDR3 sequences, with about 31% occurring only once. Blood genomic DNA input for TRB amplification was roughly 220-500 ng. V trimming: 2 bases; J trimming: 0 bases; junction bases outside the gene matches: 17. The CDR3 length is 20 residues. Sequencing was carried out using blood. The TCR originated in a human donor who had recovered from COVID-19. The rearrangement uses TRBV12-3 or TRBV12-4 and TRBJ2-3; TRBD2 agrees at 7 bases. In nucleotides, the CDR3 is TGTGCCAGCAGTTTACGTCTAAGCGGATCGGGGGGATCTAGCACAGATACGCAGTATTTT. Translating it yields CASSLRLSGSGGSSTDTQYF.